These 32 T cell receptor beta chains came from one sample sequenced in a study of T cells in Graves' hyperthyroidism and ophthalmopathy. RNA transcripts gave rise to amplified TCR beta CDR3 regions. The primer set for the first-round RT-PCR of the TCR CDR3 was HTBI. TCRdb independently ran MiXCR on the multiplex PCR reads; one entry per CDR3 protein. The table has under 650,000 distinct CDR3 sequences, around 15% seen once; the top ten hold 3% to 4%. Sequencing input: blood. The receptors shown here come from a woman aged 30 to 39 with Graves' hyperthyroidism.

The chain combines TRBV29-1 with TRBJ2-1, with D possibly TRBD1 on 6 matching bases. With 4 bases removed from V and 10 bases from J, the gap between germline ends came to 11 bases. The CDR3 is 11 amino acids. Germline V gene lookup returns CDR1 SQVTM and CDR2 ANQGSEA. The CDR3 loop is CSVGRGWEQFF. The CDR3 nucleotides read TGCAGCGTTGGAAGGGGGTGGGAGCAGTTCTTC.

This clonotype occurred many times. This sequence joins TRBV10-3 and TRBJ2-1, with TRBD2 identical over 13 bases. The CDR3 spans 16 residues. CDR1 is ENHRY and CDR2 is SYGVKD in the germline V gene. The ends lost 4 bases at V and 0 bases at J; junction bases unmatched: 0. The CDR3 nucleotides read TGTGCCATCAGTGGGACTAGCGGGAGCTCCTACAATGAGCAGTTCTTC. It is translated as CAISGTSGSSYNEQFF.

CDR3: CASNLSGRPGEQYF. As DNA, the CDR3 is TGTGCCAGCAATCTCAGCGGGAGGCCCGGCGAGCAGTACTTC. The chain couples TRBV6-2 or TRBV6-3 to TRBJ2-7; 9 bases are shared with TRBD2. Per germline, CDR1 MNHEY and CDR2 SVGEGT. This CDR3 is 14 amino acids long. The trim removed 7 bases at V and 6 bases at J, leaving 10 bases unmatched.

This clonotype was counted many times. J is TRBJ2-1 and V is TRBV7-9; 10 bases align to TRBD2. Losses at the gene ends were 2 bases for V and 5 bases for J; bases not matched to a gene: 6. Per germline, CDR1 SEHNR and CDR2 FQNEAQ (reference sequence). The CDR3 spans 16 residues. The DNA for the CDR3 is TGTGCCAGCAGCTTACCACCGGGACTAGCGCACAATGAGCAGTTCTTC. Protein: CASSLPPGLAHNEQFF.

J is TRBJ2-1 and V is TRBV5-1, with unresolved D. The V end lost 1 base, the J end lost 0 bases, and 8 bases lay between the germline ends. CDR1 is SGHRS, CDR2 YFSETQ, per germline. This CDR3 has 15 residues. The CDR3 DNA is TGCGCCAGCAGCTTGAGACTGGGCTCCTACAATGAGCAGTTCTTC. This codes for CASSLRLGSYNEQFF.

The V gene is TRBV20-1, the J gene TRBJ2-1; 11 bases align to TRBD1. Looked up from germline, CDR1 is DFQATT and CDR2 is SNEGSKA (reference sequence). There are 19 residues in the CDR3. The V segment lost 0 bases and the J segment 3 bases; nucleotides outside the gene matches: 13. The CDR3 DNA follows: TGCAGTGCTAGAGATATGGGCCGGAAAGGGACAGGGGGCTACAATGAGCAGTTCTTC. Encoded protein: CSARDMGRKGTGGYNEQFF.

This clonotype has only a few counts. The chain uses TRBV20-1 and TRBJ1-5; 7 positions match TRBD1. Germline values: CDR1 DFQATT, CDR2 SNEGSKA (reference sequence). V dropped 1 base and J dropped 4; count of bases not matched to a gene: 4. The CDR3 has 14 residues. The CDR3 DNA is TGCAGTGCTAGAGGGGGACAGCCTAATCAGCCCCAGCATTTT. Amino acids: CSARGGQPNQPQHF.

V gene TRBV5-6 combines with J gene TRBJ1-1; D is ambiguous. The CDR3 runs to 14 residues. V lost 4 bases to trimming and J lost 1 base, with 11 bases between them. The germline V gene has CDR1 SGHDT and CDR2 YYEEEE. CDR3 region: CASSPEGANTEAFF. The CDR3 region has the DNA TGTGCCAGCAGCCCAGAAGGTGCGAACACTGAAGCTTTCTTT.

This clonotype has a count of ten or more. The rearrangement links TRBV5-1 to TRBJ2-7; TRBD1 matches 7 bases. Trimming at V came to 8 bases and at J to 2 bases, leaving 13 bases not matched to a gene. Germline V gives CDR1 SGHRS, CDR2 YFSETQ. The CDR3 length is 15 residues. The CDR3 bases are TGCGCCAGTAAAACAGGGGCAGCCCCAACCTACGAGCAGTACTTC. It encodes CASKTGAAPTYEQYF.

This clonotype occurred a few times. The rearrangement joins TRBV28 to TRBJ1-4; D is undetermined. V was shortened by 7 bases and J by 8 bases, with 17 bases between the two germline ends. Germline V lookup: CDR1 MDHEN, CDR2 SYDVKM. The CDR3 loop spans 14 amino acids. The CDR3 DNA follows: TGTGCCAGCACCGCGCCGGGGTCTTGGGAAAAACTGTTTTTT. Protein sequence: CASTAPGSWEKLFF.

A note on this clonotype: Here the CDR3 omits its conserved ending phenylalanine or tryptophan, so a read error is the likely source. The rearrangement uses TRBV20-1 and TRBJ2-7; D gene uncertain. The CDR3 has 13 residues. Trimming took off 0 bases at V and 4 bases at J, with 10 bases between the two ends. CDR1 DFQATT and CDR2 SNEGSKA come from the germline V gene (reference sequence). The CDR3 DNA reads TGCAGTGCTAGAGACAGGTTGGAGTACGAGCAGTACCTC. This codes for CSARDRLEYEQYL.

This clonotype was seen more than once but under ten times. The V gene is TRBV20-1, the J gene TRBJ2-7, with 10 bases identical to TRBD1. The CDR3 covers 13 residues. The V gene end was trimmed by 5 bases and the J gene end by 7 bases; junction bases not matched to a gene: 8. Germline values: CDR1 DFQATT, CDR2 SNEGSKA (reference sequence). CDR3 sequence: CSARTGGVVEQYF. The DNA for the CDR3 is TGCAGTGCTCGGACAGGGGGGGTAGTTGAGCAGTACTTC.

At least ten counts were recorded for this clonotype. The CDR3, as DNA: TGTGCCAGCAGGATGACAGGGCGGACTGAAGCTTTCTTT. Protein product: CASRMTGRTEAFF. The V gene is TRBV7-8, the J gene TRBJ1-1, with 7 bases matching TRBD1. The V gene's germline CDR1 is SGHVS and CDR2 FQNEAQ. Unmatched junction bases numbered 6, after V lost 6 bases and J lost 5 bases. This CDR3 has 13 residues.

This sequence joins TRBV20-1 and TRBJ2-3; no firm D call. CDR3 length: 11 amino acids. The germline V gene encodes CDR1 DFQATT and CDR2 SNEGSKA (reference sequence). V lost 2 bases and J lost 9, with 9 bases in between. The CDR3 sequence is CSARRQITQYF. The DNA of the CDR3 is TGCAGTGCTAGAAGGCAGATAACGCAGTATTTT.

The chain joins TRBV24-1 to TRBJ1-5; no clear D gene. V shed 9 bases and J shed 2 bases, with 10 bases lying between them. CDR3 size: 13 residues. Germline V gives CDR1 KGHDR, CDR2 SFDVKD. CDR3 sequence: CATARSGNQPQHF. The CDR3 DNA reads as TGTGCCACCGCTCGGAGCGGCAATCAGCCCCAGCATTTT.

This clonotype has just a few counts. The rearrangement links TRBV6-1 to TRBJ2-5, with 8 bases aligning to TRBD1. CDR1 is MNHNS, CDR2 SASEGT, per germline. The CDR3 runs 14 residues. J lost 4 bases, V lost 3 bases, and 4 bases had no gene match. CDR3 in DNA: TGTGCCAGCAGTGATACCACAGGGGGAGAGACCCAGTACTTC. Its translation is CASSDTTGGETQYF.

A remark on this clonotype: A read error may produce the germline difference seen at one junction end. The genes are TRBV28 and TRBJ1-1; 8 bases line up with TRBD1. This CDR3 contains 15 residues. Germline V gives CDR1 MDHEN, CDR2 SYDVKM. CDR3 region: CASSSLDRAGTETFF. DNA of the CDR3: TGTGCCAGCAGTTCCTTGGACAGGGCGGGAACTGAAACTTTCTTT.

This chain's CDR3 is CASSQPGQGDNEQFF. Here the CDR3 DNA reads TGCGCCAGCAGCCAGCCGGGACAGGGTGACAATGAGCAGTTCTTC. The J gene is TRBJ2-1, the V gene TRBV4-3, with 9 bases fitting TRBD1. The CDR3 spans 15 residues. J was trimmed by 5 bases and V by 3 bases; bases with no gene match: 5. Germline loops: CDR1 LGHNA, CDR2 YSLEER.

This clonotype was seen repeatedly, ten times or more. This chain connects TRBV7-6 to TRBJ2-1; D is perhaps TRBD1 or TRBD2 (6 bases each). The CDR3 is 15 amino acids. CDR1 and CDR2 (germline): SGHVS, FNYEAQ. Deletions cut 5 bases from V and 4 bases from J, with 15 bases between. CDR3 loop: CASSPYGGQYNEQFF. CDR3 in DNA: TGTGCCAGCAGCCCCTACGGGGGCCAATACAATGAGCAGTTCTTC. The full variable domain, in which reference TRBV7-6 and TRBJ2-1 provide the parts outside the CDR3, is GAGVSQSPRYKVTKRGQDVALRCDPISGHVSLYWYRQALGQGPEFLTYFNYEAQQDKSGLPNDRFSAERPEGSISTLTIQRTEQRDSAMYRCASSPYGGQYNEQFFGPGTRLTVL.

The rearrangement links TRBV7-2 to TRBJ1-1; D not certain. The CDR3 is 14 amino acids. The V end lost 4 bases, the J end lost 8 bases, and 17 bases lay between the germline ends. Germline V gene sequence: CDR1 SGHTA, CDR2 FQGNSA. The CDR3 region has the DNA TGTGCCAGCAGCTACAGTTCCCCACCCCAAGAAGCTTTCTTT. Residues: CASSYSSPPQEAFF.

This sequence joins TRBV15 and TRBJ2-1, with 10 bases that match TRBD2. Germline lookup yields CDR1 LNHNV and CDR2 YYDKDF (reference sequence). V lost 9 bases, J lost 1 base, and 15 bases stayed unmatched. The CDR3 contains 18 residues. The CDR3, as DNA: TGTGCCACTTCACATTCAGCGGGAGGGAGGGGATCCTACAATGAGCAGTTCTTC. Protein sequence: CATSHSAGGRGSYNEQFF.

This clonotype was detected once. This may be a read error: a much more frequent sequence differs by one nucleotide. The chain employs TRBV11-3 and TRBJ2-1; D unresolved. Germline loops: CDR1 SGHNT, CDR2 YENEEA. This CDR3 has 13 residues. CDR3 residues: CASSGDSYNGQFF. As DNA, the CDR3 is TGTGCCAGCAGCGGTGATTCCTACAATGGGCAGTTCTTC.

The chain's CDR3 is CASSLTGGPSEQYF. In nucleotides, the CDR3 is TGTGCCAGCAGCTTAACAGGGGGCCCCTCCGAGCAGTACTTC. V gene TRBV7-3 combines with J gene TRBJ2-7, with 7 bases identical to TRBD1. Germline CDR1 is SGHTA and CDR2 is FQGTGA. The CDR3 loop spans 14 amino acids. The V segment lost 0 bases and the J segment 6 bases; nucleotides outside the gene matches: 5.

The rearrangement joins TRBV20-1 to TRBJ1-6; 9 bases line up with TRBD1. J lost 9 bases, V lost 4 bases, and 10 bases had no gene match. Per the germline V gene, CDR1 is DFQATT and CDR2 is SNEGSKA (reference sequence). The CDR3 covers 15 residues. The CDR3 loop is CSAINSGTGSSPLHF. Here the CDR3 DNA reads TGCAGTGCTATAAATTCCGGGACAGGGAGTTCACCCCTCCACTTT.

This rearrangement joins TRBV30 to TRBJ2-7, with D tentatively TRBD1 (7 bases). Germline loops: CDR1 GTSNPN, CDR2 SVGIG (reference sequence). Trimming shortened V by 2 bases and J by 1 base, and 18 bases separated the two germline ends. This CDR3 is built from 16 residues. CDR3 in amino acids: CAWSPTRRGLSYEQYF. CDR3 nucleotide sequence: TGTGCCTGGAGTCCGACGCGGAGGGGGCTTTCCTACGAGCAGTACTTC. Together with reference TRBV30 and TRBJ2-7, the CDR3 gives the full variable domain: SQTIHQWPATLVQPVGSPLSLECTVEGTSNPNLYWYRQAAGRGLQLLFYSVGIGQISSEVPQNLSASRPQDRQFILSSKKLLLSDSGFYLCAWSPTRRGLSYEQYFGPGTRLTVT.

On this clonotype: One base away lies a much larger clone, so this may be a sequencing read error. The chain is built from TRBV5-6 and TRBJ2-7; D ambiguous. The V gene lost 0 bases and the J gene lost 4 bases, with 14 bases spanning the gap. The CDR3 spans 15 residues. The germline V gene has CDR1 SGHDT and CDR2 YYEEEE. The CDR3 nucleotides are TGTGCCAGCAGCTTGGACGGCGGCAGGTTTTACGAGCAGTACTTC. Translation gives CASSLDGGRFYEQYF. The variable domain in full, with the rest retrieved from reference TRBV5-6 and TRBJ2-7, is DAGVTQSPTHLIKTRGQQVTLRCSPKSGHDTVSWYQQALGQGPQFIFQYYEEEERQRGNFPDRFSGHQFPNYSSELNVNALLLGDSALYLCASSLDGGRFYEQYFGPGTRLTVT.

The chain recombines TRBV15 with TRBJ2-2; 8 bases are a match to TRBD2. Germline CDR1 and CDR2: LNHNV and YYDKDF (reference sequence). V lost 0 bases, J lost 4 bases, and 10 bases stayed unmatched. The CDR3 has 18 residues. The CDR3, as DNA: TGTGCCACCAGCAGAGATTCCGGCGGGAGGTTCGGCACCGGGGAGCTGTTTTTT. As protein: CATSRDSGGRFGTGELFF.

The sample holds many counts of this clonotype. The V gene is TRBV3-1, the J gene TRBJ1-2, with D unresolved. Trimming shortened V by 2 bases and J by 5 bases, and 9 bases separated the two germline ends. The CDR3 has 13 amino acids. The germline gives CDR1 LGHDT, CDR2 YNNKEL (reference sequence). Written as DNA, the CDR3 is TGTGCCAGCAGCCAATACTCGGGGTATGGCTACACCTTC. Its translation is CASSQYSGYGYTF. Full variable domain (rest looked up from reference TRBV3-1 and TRBJ1-2): DTAVSQTPKYLVTQMGNDKSIKCEQNLGHDTMYWYKQDSKKFLKIMFSYNNKELIINETVPNRFSPKSPDKAHLNLHINSLELGDSAVYFCASSQYSGYGYTFGSGTRLTVV.

The J gene is TRBJ1-2, the V gene TRBV19, with unresolved D. Trimming took off 1 base at V and 4 bases at J, with 10 bases between the two ends. The germline V gene encodes CDR1 LNHDA and CDR2 SQIVND (reference sequence). CDR3 length equals 14 residues. The CDR3 DNA reads TGTGCCAGTAGTATAGCGGTGGGCGGCTATGGCTACACCTTC. Amino acid sequence: CASSIAVGGYGYTF.

This clonotype showed up just a few times. J is TRBJ1-4 and V is TRBV5-5, with D possibly TRBD1 on 6 matching bases. Trimming removed 5 bases at V and 6 bases at J, with 17 bases between. This CDR3 contains 15 residues. From germline, CDR1 is SGHKS and CDR2 YYEKEE (reference sequence). The CDR3: CASRKTGRFDEKLFF. The CDR3 nucleotides read TGTGCCAGCAGAAAAACAGGGAGGTTCGATGAAAAACTGTTTTTT.

This clonotype was counted at least ten times. V and J are TRBV2 and TRBJ2-3, with 7 bases fitting TRBD2. This CDR3 contains 13 residues. V shed 10 bases, J shed 3 bases, and the junction held 7 bases outside the gene matches. Germline loops: CDR1 SNHLY, CDR2 FYNNEI. CDR3 DNA sequence: TGTGCCACTACGGCGGGAGAGACAGATACGCAGTATTTT. Its protein product is CATTAGETDTQYF.

The CDR3 DNA reads TGTGCCAGCAGTCAAACCTCCCTTAGGGCTGGGGCCAACGTCCTGACTTTC. This encodes CASSQTSLRAGANVLTF. The V call is TRBV6-1, the J call TRBJ2-6; D is uncertain. CDR3 length equals 17 residues. Deletions cut 5 bases from V and 2 bases from J, with 16 bases between. CDR1 is MNHNS, CDR2 SASEGT, per germline.